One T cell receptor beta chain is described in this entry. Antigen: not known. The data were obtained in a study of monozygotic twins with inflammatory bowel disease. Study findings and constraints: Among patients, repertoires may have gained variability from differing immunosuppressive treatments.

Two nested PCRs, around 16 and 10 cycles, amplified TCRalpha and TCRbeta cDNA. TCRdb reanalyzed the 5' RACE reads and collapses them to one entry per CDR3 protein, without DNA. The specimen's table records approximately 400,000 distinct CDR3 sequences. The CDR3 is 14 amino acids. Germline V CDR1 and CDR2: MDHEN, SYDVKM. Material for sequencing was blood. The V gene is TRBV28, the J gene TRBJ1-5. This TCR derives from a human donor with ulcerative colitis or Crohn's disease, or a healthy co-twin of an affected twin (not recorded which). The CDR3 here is CASSFGGVGQPQHF.